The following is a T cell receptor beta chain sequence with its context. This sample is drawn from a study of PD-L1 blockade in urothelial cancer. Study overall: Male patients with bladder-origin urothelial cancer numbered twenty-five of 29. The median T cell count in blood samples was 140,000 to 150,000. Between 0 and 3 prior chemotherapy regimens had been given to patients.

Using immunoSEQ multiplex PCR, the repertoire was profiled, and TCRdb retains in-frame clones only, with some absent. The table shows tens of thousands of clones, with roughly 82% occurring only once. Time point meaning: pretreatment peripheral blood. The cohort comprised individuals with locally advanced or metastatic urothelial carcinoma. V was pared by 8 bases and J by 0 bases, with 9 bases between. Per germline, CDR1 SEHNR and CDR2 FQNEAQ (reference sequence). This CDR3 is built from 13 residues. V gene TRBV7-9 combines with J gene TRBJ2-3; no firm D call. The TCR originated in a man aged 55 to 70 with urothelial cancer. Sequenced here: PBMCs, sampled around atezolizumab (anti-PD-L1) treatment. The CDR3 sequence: CASLRSSTDTQYF. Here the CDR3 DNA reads TGTGCCAGCCTCAGATCTAGCACAGATACGCAGTATTTT.